This T cell receptor (beta chain) is from a study of OX40 agonist ivuxolimab in advanced cancers. CDR1 and CDR2 (germline): SQVTM, ANQGSEA. CDR3 length equals 15 residues. V lost 6 bases to trimming and J lost 2 bases; unmatched junction nucleotides: 11. Measured with immunoSEQ multiplex PCR; TCRdb has only the in-frame clones, and not every one. The table includes roughly 90,000 clones, roughly 92% detected once. This receptor was taken from an adult with an advanced solid tumor such as melanoma, head and neck, liver or kidney cancer. Sequenced here: CD4+ or CD8+ T cells sorted from blood, sampled in a trial of the OX40 agonist ivuxolimab. The gene calls are TRBV29-1 and TRBJ2-3; 7 bases fit TRBD2. The CDR3 loop reads CSVRNRTSATDTQYF. The CDR3 nucleotides read TGCAGCGTCAGAAACCGGACTAGTGCCACAGATACGCAGTATTTT.